Reported below is one TCR beta chain. Its binding antigen is unknown. It has no much larger one-base neighbor in the sample; base qualities were not kept. The record originates from a study of graft-versus-host responses after intestinal transplantation (dated by TCRdb to the early 2020s). About the investigation overall: Recipients received multivisceral, liver-intestinal, or isolated intestinal transplants. Instead of going to the commercial service, samples from a few later patients were sequenced in-house on an Illumina MiSeq and processed with MiXCR. All recipients received anti-thymocyte globulin induction followed by maintenance tacrolimus and steroids for three to four years. The cohort enrolled some 25 intestinal transplant recipients including one retransplant, and a few patients lacking pretransplant specimens were excluded. Donor T cell macrochimerism was defined as a peak of at least 4% donor T cells among recipient peripheral blood mononuclear cells. Alloreactive clones were identified by sequencing pre-transplant mixed lymphocyte reaction products and comparing these products with unstimulated pre-transplant donor and recipient T cells. After intestinal transplantation, graft-versus-host and host-versus-graft alloreactive T cell clones were followed in the graft, circulation and bone marrow using bulk TCR-beta CDR3 sequencing. The paper's findings and limits, for the study overall: High GvH to HvG T cell clonal ratios were observed in the allografts of patients with donor T cell macrochimerism. GvH clones turned up in recipient bone marrow, with some appearing earlier in ileal mucosa or blood, a pattern consistent with an intestinal mucosal origin. Conclusions were limited by the relatively low number and heterogeneity of intestinal transplant patients. Early after transplant, peak levels of circulating GvH clones were found to be associated with declines in HvG clones.

Receptor amplification or capture employed the immunoSEQ multiplex PCR assay. For most patients, genomic DNA was subjected to high-throughput TCR-beta CDR3 sequencing by Adaptive Biotechnologies. In the authors' own workflow: Adaptive's ImmunoSEQ software was the source of the TCR sequencing data for 15 to 20 patients, while three other patients were processed with MiXCR and VDJtools. CDR3 nucleotide sequences shared between donor and recipient were removed because their origin could not be assigned. Alloreactive clones required at least 2-fold expansion over unstimulated cells and minimum CFSE-low frequency of 0.002% (template counts) or 0.001% (read counts). A clone was considered mappable if detected in the sequenced pre-transplant spleen, lymph node, or MLR CFSE-low populations of the donor or recipient. Cumulative frequency of alloreactive clones was calculated as a percentage of all sequences weighted by copy number. Imported from immuneACCESS, the table was reduced by TCRdb to in-frame sequences with V and J called. These copies leave out some clones; in studies compared against another copy, an unresolved V gene accounts for under half, and the cause of the remainder is not known. V and J calls and clone size come straight from that table; D and trimming were deduced from the DNA. The sample profile shows about 57,000 clones; roughly 90% of them were found once. The ten biggest clones cover approximately 1.5% of the sample.

Blood samples were collected up to 4 times in the first month after transplant and then at least monthly when available. CDR1 MNHEY and CDR2 SMNVEV were looked up in the germline V gene (reference sequence). The CDR3 runs 12 amino acids, cysteine and phenylalanine included. Of the read, only the CDR3 DNA is kept; its 36 bases are in frame from base 1. V is cut by 4 bases and J by 10 bases, and the space between the germline ends is 11 bases. The clonotype was recovered from a human patient who received an intestinal transplant, so some T cells may come from the graft donor. Recombination joined TRBV27 with TRBJ2-1, and perhaps TRBD2 as D gene, on 5 matching bases. The source material was PBMCs, sampled 26 days after transplant. Here is the DNA: TGTGCCAGCAGTTACGCCCCGGGGGAGCAGTTCTTC. Its protein reads: CASSYAPGEQFF.